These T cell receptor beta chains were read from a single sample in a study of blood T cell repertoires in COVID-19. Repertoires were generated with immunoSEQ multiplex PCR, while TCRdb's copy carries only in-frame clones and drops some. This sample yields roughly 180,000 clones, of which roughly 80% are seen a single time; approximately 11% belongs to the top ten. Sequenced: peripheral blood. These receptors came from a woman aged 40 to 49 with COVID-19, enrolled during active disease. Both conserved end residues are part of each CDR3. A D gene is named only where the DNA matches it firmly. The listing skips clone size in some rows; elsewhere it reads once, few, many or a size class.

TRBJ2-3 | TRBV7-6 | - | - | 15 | CASSPIGGSTDTQYF | TGTGCCAGCAGCCCAATTGGGGGGTCCACAGATACGCAGTATTTT
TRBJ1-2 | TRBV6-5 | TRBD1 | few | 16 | CASSYYRTGGNYGYTF | TGTGCCAGCAGTTATTACAGGACAGGGGGCAACTATGGCTACACCTTC
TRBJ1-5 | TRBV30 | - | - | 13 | CAWSEGPRRPQHF | TGTGCCTGGAGTGAGGGGCCCCGGAGGCCCCAGCATTTT
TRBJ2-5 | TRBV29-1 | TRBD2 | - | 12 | CSVASGLETQYF | TGCAGCGTTGCTAGCGGTCTCGAGACCCAGTACTTC
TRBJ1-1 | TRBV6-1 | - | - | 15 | CASSDRGWGDTEAFF | TGTGCCAGCAGTGACAGGGGCTGGGGAGACACTGAAGCTTTCTTT
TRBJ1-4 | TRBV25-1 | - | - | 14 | CASSPQGAGEKLFF | TGTGCCAGCAGTCCTCAAGGGGCCGGGGAAAAACTGTTTTTT
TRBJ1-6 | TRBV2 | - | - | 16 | CASSEFSPGFDSPLHF | TGTGCCAGCAGTGAATTCTCGCCGGGTTTCGATTCACCCCTCCACTTT
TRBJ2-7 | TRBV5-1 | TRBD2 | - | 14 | CASRYLAGVYEQYF | TGCGCCAGCAGATACCTAGCGGGTGTCTACGAGCAGTACTTC
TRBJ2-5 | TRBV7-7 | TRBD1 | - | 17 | CASSPGTGPTFGETQYF | TGTGCTAGCAGCCCAGGGACAGGGCCTACGTTCGGTGAGACCCAGTACTTC
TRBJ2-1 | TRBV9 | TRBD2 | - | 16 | CASSDRAGSPPHEQFF | TGTGCCAGCAGCGACAGAGCGGGATCCCCCCCCCATGAGCAGTTCTTC